The clone carrying this T cell receptor beta chain appeared once. This sample was included in a study of blood T cell repertoires in COVID-19. Study at large: The study drew acute and convalescent COVID-19 samples from the United States, Italy and Spain. In each case, the material was cDNA or gDNA derived from T cells, B-cell-depleted T cells, or PBMCs.

The V gene lost 0 bases and the J gene lost 2 bases, with 11 bases spanning the gap. The CDR3 loop spans 15 amino acids. Germline V gene sequence: CDR1 SGHDT, CDR2 YYEEEE. As processed by the authors: Reference gene primer amplification in the assay estimated nucleated cell counts. Sequenced by immunoSEQ multiplex PCR; TCRdb stores in-frame clones only, minus some. Clone size and V and J calls were adopted from that table, with D and trimming inferred from the DNA. Altogether approximately 110,000 clones are present, approximately 84% being singletons, with the ten largest covering about 7%. The gene calls are TRBV5-6 and TRBJ1-2; TRBD1 might be the D (6 bases). The sample comprised peripheral blood. The TCR originated in a woman aged 50 to 65 with acute or convalescent COVID-19. The CDR3 protein is CASSLGYGQNYGYTF. DNA of the CDR3: TGTGCCAGCAGCTTGGGGTACGGACAGAACTATGGCTACACCTTC.